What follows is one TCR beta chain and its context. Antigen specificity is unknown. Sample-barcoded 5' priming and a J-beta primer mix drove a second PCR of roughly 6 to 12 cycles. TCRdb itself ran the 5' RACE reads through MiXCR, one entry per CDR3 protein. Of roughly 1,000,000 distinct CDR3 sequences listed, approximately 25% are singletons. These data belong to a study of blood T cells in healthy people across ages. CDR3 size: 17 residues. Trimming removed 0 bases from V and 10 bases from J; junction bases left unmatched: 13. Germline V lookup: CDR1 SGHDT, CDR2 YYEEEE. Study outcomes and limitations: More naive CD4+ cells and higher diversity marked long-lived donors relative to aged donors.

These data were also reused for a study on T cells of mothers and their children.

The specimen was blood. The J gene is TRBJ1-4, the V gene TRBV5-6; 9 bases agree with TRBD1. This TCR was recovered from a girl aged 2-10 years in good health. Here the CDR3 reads CASSLALTDRGRRKLFF. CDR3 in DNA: TGTGCCAGCAGCTTGGCCCTTACTGACAGGGGGAGGCGAAAACTGTTTTTT.